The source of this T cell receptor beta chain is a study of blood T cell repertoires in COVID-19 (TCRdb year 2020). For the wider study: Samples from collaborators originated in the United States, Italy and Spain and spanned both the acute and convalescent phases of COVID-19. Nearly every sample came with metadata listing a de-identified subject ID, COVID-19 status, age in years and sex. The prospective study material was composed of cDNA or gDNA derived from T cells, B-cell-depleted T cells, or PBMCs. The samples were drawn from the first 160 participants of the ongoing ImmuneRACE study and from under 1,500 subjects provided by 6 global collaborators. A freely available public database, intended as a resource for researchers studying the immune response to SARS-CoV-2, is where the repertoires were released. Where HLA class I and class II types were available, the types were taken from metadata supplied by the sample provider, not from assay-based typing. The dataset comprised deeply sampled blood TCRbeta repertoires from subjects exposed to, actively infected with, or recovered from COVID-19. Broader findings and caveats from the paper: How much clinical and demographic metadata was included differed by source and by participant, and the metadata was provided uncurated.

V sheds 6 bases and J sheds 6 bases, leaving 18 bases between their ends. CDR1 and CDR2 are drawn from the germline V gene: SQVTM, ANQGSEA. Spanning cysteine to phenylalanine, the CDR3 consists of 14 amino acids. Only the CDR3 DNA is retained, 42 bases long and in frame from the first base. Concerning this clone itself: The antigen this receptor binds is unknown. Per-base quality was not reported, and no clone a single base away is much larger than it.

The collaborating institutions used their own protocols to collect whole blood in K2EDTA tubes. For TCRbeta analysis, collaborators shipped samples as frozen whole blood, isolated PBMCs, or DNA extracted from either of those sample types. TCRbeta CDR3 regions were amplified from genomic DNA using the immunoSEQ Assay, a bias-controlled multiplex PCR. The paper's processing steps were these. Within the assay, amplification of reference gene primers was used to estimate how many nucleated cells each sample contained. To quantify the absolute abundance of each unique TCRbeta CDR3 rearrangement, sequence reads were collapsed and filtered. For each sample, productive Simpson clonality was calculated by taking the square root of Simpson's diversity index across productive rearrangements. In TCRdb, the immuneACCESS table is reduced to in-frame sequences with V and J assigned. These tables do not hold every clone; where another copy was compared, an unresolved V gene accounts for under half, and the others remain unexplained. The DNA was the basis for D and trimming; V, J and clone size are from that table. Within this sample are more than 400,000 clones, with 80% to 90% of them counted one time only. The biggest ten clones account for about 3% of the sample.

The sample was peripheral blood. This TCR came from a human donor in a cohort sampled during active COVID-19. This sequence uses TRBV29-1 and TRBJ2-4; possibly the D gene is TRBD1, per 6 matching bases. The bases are TGCAGCGTCTACCGGACAGATCGCACAAACATTCAGTACTTC. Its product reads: CSVYRTDRTNIQYF.